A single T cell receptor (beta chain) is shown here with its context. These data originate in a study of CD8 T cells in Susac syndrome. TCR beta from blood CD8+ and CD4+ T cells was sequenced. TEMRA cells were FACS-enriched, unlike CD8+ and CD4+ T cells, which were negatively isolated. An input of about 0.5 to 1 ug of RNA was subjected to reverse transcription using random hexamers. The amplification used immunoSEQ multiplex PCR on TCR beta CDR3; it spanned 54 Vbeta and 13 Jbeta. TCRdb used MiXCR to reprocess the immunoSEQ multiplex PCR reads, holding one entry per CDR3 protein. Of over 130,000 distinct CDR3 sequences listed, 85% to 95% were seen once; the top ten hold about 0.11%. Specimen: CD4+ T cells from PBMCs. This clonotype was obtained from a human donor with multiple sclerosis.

The CDR3 spells CSARDLSQETQYF. In DNA, the CDR3 is TGCAGTGCTAGAGATTTGTCCCAAGAGACCCAGTACTTC. This chain uses TRBV20-1 with TRBJ2-5, with D unclear. CDR1 and CDR2 from the germline V gene are DFQATT and SNEGSKA (reference sequence). The CDR3 runs 13 residues. The V gene lost 0 bases and the J gene lost 1 base, with 6 bases spanning the gap.